These T cell receptor beta chains were read from a single sample in a study of chemoradiotherapy in HPV16-positive cancers. TCRdb's copy holds only in-frame clones and misses some; the assay was immunoSEQ multiplex PCR. This table holds about 5,400 clones, roughly four fifths found once. This material was collected from a patient who underwent chemoradiotherapy. The origin of the receptors is a human donor with HPV-associated anogenital cancer. Each CDR3 is given with its conserved first and last residue. D genes are given only for firm matches. A clone size is listed for some rows: how often the clone was seen (once, few, many), or a class if it is expanded.

j_call,d_call,v_call,clone_size,cdr3_nt,cdr3_aa
TRBJ1-3,NA,TRBV7-9,NA,TGTGCCAGCAGCTTAACGGCAGCCTCTGGAAACACCATATATTTT,CASSLTAASGNTIYF
TRBJ2-3,NA,TRBV30,once,TGTGCCTGGAGTCCAGGGACAGATACGCAGTATTTT,CAWSPGTDTQYF
TRBJ2-1,NA,TRBV29-1,NA,TGCAGCGTTGTTTCTCCGGACGTTGAGCAGTTCTTC,CSVVSPDVEQFF
TRBJ2-2,NA,TRBV19,NA,TGTGCCAGTAGTAGGCTAGCGCGGCCCTCGGGCGGGGAGCTGTTTTTT,CASSRLARPSGGELFF
TRBJ2-3,TRBD2,TRBV7-2,few,TGTGCCAGCAGCCTAGGGAACTTAGCGGGAGTTGCGGATACGCAGTATTTT,CASSLGNLAGVADTQYF
TRBJ2-3,NA,TRBV4-1,once,TGCGCCAGCAGCCAAGTGGGCGAAGATACGCAGTATTTT,CASSQVGEDTQYF
TRBJ2-1,TRBD2,TRBV14,NA,TGTGCCAGCAGCCAGGCTAGCGGGATACCTTTGAGCTCCTACAATGAGCAGTTCTTC,CASSQASGIPLSSYNEQFF
TRBJ2-1,NA,TRBV7-6,NA,TGTGCCAGCAGCCCCCTAAGGGGGGAGTTCTTC,CASSPLRGEFF
TRBJ2-1,TRBD1,TRBV28,NA,TGTGCCAGCGGACAGGGGGGGAGGAATGAGCAGTTCTTC,CASGQGGRNEQFF
TRBJ1-4,TRBD1,TRBV7-8,NA,TGTGCCAGCAGCCCTAGACAGGGTGCAACTAATGAAAAACTGTTTTTT,CASSPRQGATNEKLFF
TRBJ1-1,TRBD1,TRBV13,NA,TGTGCCAGCAGCTTAGACACAGGGGAAACTGAAGCTTTCTTT,CASSLDTGETEAFF
TRBJ1-2,NA,TRBV7-2,NA,TGTGCCAGCAGCTTTAGCCCCGCACTAGGTGAGGGGTATGGCTACACCTTC,CASSFSPALGEGYGYTF
TRBJ2-7,NA,TRBV11-3,NA,TGTGCCAGCAGCTTAGATCTTAACTCCTACGAGCAGTACTTC,CASSLDLNSYEQYF
TRBJ1-4,NA,TRBV9,NA,TGTGCCAGCAGCGTAACTCAGGGAACTAATGAAAAACTGTTTTTT,CASSVTQGTNEKLFF
TRBJ1-1,NA,TRBV6-5,NA,TGTGCCAGCAGTTACCGGTCACCAAACACTGAAGCTTTCTTT,CASSYRSPNTEAFF
TRBJ1-2,NA,TRBV7-9,NA,TGTGCCGTCGCTTCGGGCTACACCTTC,CAVASGYTF
TRBJ1-2,NA,TRBV6-5,NA,TGTGCCAGCACGGGGCCTCGAGGAGGCTACACCTTC,CASTGPRGGYTF
TRBJ1-5,NA,TRBV30,NA,TGTGCCTGGAGTGTACGTCGGGTCAATCAGCCCCAGCATTTT,CAWSVRRVNQPQHF
TRBJ1-2,TRBD1,TRBV5-4,NA,TGTGCCAGCAGCTTCGGTACGGGACAGGGTCGTGGCTACACCTTC,CASSFGTGQGRGYTF
TRBJ1-4,NA,TRBV9,NA,TGTGCCAGCAGCTCGAGAGAGGGCATGCGTGAAAAACTGTTTTTT,CASSSREGMREKLFF
TRBJ1-4,NA,TRBV7-9,few,TGTGCCAGCAGCTTATCCGGTAATGAAAAACTGTTTTTT,CASSLSGNEKLFF
TRBJ1-5,NA,TRBV2,NA,TGTGCCAGCAGTGCCCAGGGCGGAAGGAATCAGCCCCAGCATTTT,CASSAQGGRNQPQHF
TRBJ1-1,NA,TRBV20-1,few,TGCAGTGCGGGTTTTGAAGCTTTCTTT,CSAGFEAFF
TRBJ1-1,NA,TRBV9,NA,TGTGCCAGCAGCGCTATAAATAGTGGGGCTGAAGCTTTCTTT,CASSAINSGAEAFF
TRBJ2-7,NA,TRBV14,NA,TGTGCCATAGTATCCGAGGCCCCACTGGGGAACGAGCAGTACTTC,CAIVSEAPLGNEQYF
TRBJ1-4,NA,TRBV28,NA,TGTGCCAGCAGCCCGTCCGGCAACGGTGAAAAACTGTTTTTT,CASSPSGNGEKLFF
TRBJ2-1,TRBD2,TRBV19,once,TGTGCCAGTAGTATAGTGGGGACTAGCGGTTATAATGAGCAGTTCTTC,CASSIVGTSGYNEQFF
TRBJ1-2,NA,TRBV9,NA,TGTGCCAGCAGCGTAGAGATAGGGAACTATGGCTACACCTTC,CASSVEIGNYGYTF
TRBJ2-1,NA,TRBV27,few,TGTGCCAGCAGTTTAATCGACCGTAAGAGCGAGCAGTTCTTC,CASSLIDRKSEQFF
TRBJ1-3,NA,TRBV28,NA,TGTGCCAGCAGTTTTGGATCTGGAAACACCATATATTTT,CASSFGSGNTIYF
TRBJ1-1,NA,TRBV30,NA,TGTGCCTGGAACGGACAGACGAACACTGAAGCTTTCTTT,CAWNGQTNTEAFF
TRBJ1-2,NA,TRBV7-8,NA,TGTGCCAGCAGCCAAGCCCAGGGAGGATATGGCTACACCTTC,CASSQAQGGYGYTF
TRBJ2-1,NA,TRBV5-1,NA,TGCGCCAGCAGCTTGGAAAGGGGACCCCAGTTCTTC,CASSLERGPQFF
TRBJ1-2,NA,TRBV30,NA,TGTGCCTGGAAGCGGGGAAGGGGCTATGGCTACACCTTC,CAWKRGRGYGYTF
TRBJ1-6,TRBD1,TRBV9,NA,TGTGCCAGCAGCGTAAACCCTGGACAGGGGAGATCACCCCTCCACTTT,CASSVNPGQGRSPLHF
TRBJ2-1,NA,TRBV19,once,TGTGCCAGTAGTAGGGGGCAGGCGGGTGAGCAGTTCTTC,CASSRGQAGEQFF
TRBJ1-6,NA,TRBV7-9,NA,TGTGCCAGCAGCCCTGAAAGCTCCTATAATTCACCCCTCCACTTT,CASSPESSYNSPLHF
TRBJ1-5,NA,TRBV4-3,NA,TGCGCCAGCAGCCAAGATGCGACAGTCTGGCCCAATCAGCCCCAGCATTTT,CASSQDATVWPNQPQHF
TRBJ1-3,NA,TRBV4-1,NA,TGCGCCAGCAGCGGGGTCTCTGGAAACACCATATATTTT,CASSGVSGNTIYF
TRBJ2-3,TRBD2,TRBV2,NA,TGTGCCAGCAGTGAAGGGCGGGGGGGCACAGATACGCAGTATTTT,CASSEGRGGTDTQYF
TRBJ1-5,TRBD1,TRBV27,NA,TGTGCCAGCAGTTTCTCAGGGGGCCGGGGCAATCAGCCCCAGCATTTT,CASSFSGGRGNQPQHF
TRBJ2-7,NA,TRBV4-1,NA,TGCGCCAGCAGCCAACCGACTAGGGTCTACGAGCAGTACTTC,CASSQPTRVYEQYF
TRBJ2-2,TRBD2,TRBV27,NA,TGTGCCAGCACCACTAGCGGGAGTGGGCACGGGGAGCTGTTTTTT,CASTTSGSGHGELFF
TRBJ1-2,NA,TRBV30,few,TGTGCCTGGAGTGTGAGTCAGAACTATGGCTACACCTTC,CAWSVSQNYGYTF
TRBJ2-3,NA,TRBV28,few,TGTGCCAGCAGTTCCTCTTACAGGCTCCAAAACACAGATACGCAGTATTTT,CASSSSYRLQNTDTQYF
TRBJ1-2,NA,TRBV28,few,TGTGCCAGTGGGGGACAATCCGGTAGATCCAACTATGGCTACACCTTC,CASGGQSGRSNYGYTF
TRBJ2-3,TRBD2,TRBV7-2,NA,TGTGCCAGCAGCTTAGTTTTTGGGGGGGGAGGGAGCACAGATACGCAGTATTTT,CASSLVFGGGGSTDTQYF
TRBJ2-1,NA,TRBV27,once,TGTGCCAGCAGTCCCACGAAGGGGCTCAGGCAGTTCTTC,CASSPTKGLRQFF
TRBJ1-1,NA,TRBV9,NA,TGTGCCAGCAGCGCCTCTCTCAGACGGGGAGGGACTGAAGCTTTCTTT,CASSASLRRGGTEAFF
TRBJ1-5,TRBD1,TRBV2,NA,TGTGCCAGCAGTGGGAAAGGGACAGGGAATCAGCCCCAGCATTTT,CASSGKGTGNQPQHF
TRBJ2-5,TRBD2,TRBV15,once,TGTGCCACCAGCAGGGGCGGGGGGGCAGGTGAGACCCAGTACTTC,CATSRGGGAGETQYF
TRBJ2-2,TRBD1,TRBV7-6,NA,TGTGCCAGCAGCCGATCAAGGGGGCTCGGGGAGCTGTTTTTT,CASSRSRGLGELFF
TRBJ2-3,NA,TRBV5-4,NA,TGTGCCAGCAGCTCCGAAAACACAGATACGCAGTATTTT,CASSSENTDTQYF
TRBJ1-1,NA,TRBV6-5,NA,TGTGCCAGCAGACCCTGGGGGGGTCAGAACACTGAAGCTTTCTTT,CASRPWGGQNTEAFF
TRBJ2-1,NA,TRBV6-5,NA,TGTGCCAGCAGTTACCGCCGACGGATCGATGAGCAGTTCTTC,CASSYRRRIDEQFF